The sequence of this T cell receptor (beta chain) was determined in a study of CD8 T cells in Susac syndrome. Reverse transcription of about 0.45 to 1 ug RNA used random hexamers. Amplification of TCR beta CDR3 used immunoSEQ multiplex PCR across 54 Vbeta and 13 Jbeta. TCRdb analysed the immunoSEQ multiplex PCR reads with MiXCR anew, one entry per CDR3 protein. The sample holds 110,000 to 150,000 distinct CDR3 sequences, 94% seen once. TCR beta sequencing was performed on blood CD8+ and CD4+ T cells. Matching for age and sex applied to the controls, who were healthy donors. Purification of the CD8+ and CD4+ T cells relied on negative isolation, and TEMRA cells underwent FACS enrichment. The germline CDR1 and CDR2 sequences are MNHEY and SMNVEV (reference sequence). This CDR3 comprises 16 residues. V was pared by 5 bases and J by 4 bases, with 19 bases between.

The chain employs TRBV27 and TRBJ2-3; D remains ambiguous. Input material: CD8+ T cells from PBMCs. The receptor's source is a human donor in good health. The CDR3 DNA reads TGTGCCAGCAGTAGCATCCCCGCAAGTGAGGCAGATACGCAGTATTTT. This translates into CASSSIPASEADTQYF.